The 5 T cell receptor beta chains in this list originate from one sample, sequenced in a study of cytomegalovirus exposure and HLA in healthy donors. Measured with immunoSEQ multiplex PCR; TCRdb has only the in-frame clones, and not every one. The profile shows some 64,000 clones, almost 97% of them singletons. Input material: PBMCs. The receptors shown here come from a young woman in good health and CMV-seronegative.

This chain connects TRBV5-4 to TRBJ1-3; 7 nucleotides line up with TRBD1. There are 16 residues in the CDR3. Germline values: CDR1 SGHNT, CDR2 YYREEE (reference sequence). Trimming at V came to 4 bases and at J to 0 bases, leaving 7 bases not matched to a gene. DNA of the CDR3: TGTGCCAGCAGCCACAGACAGGGAGCCTCTGGAAACACCATATATTTT. Amino acids: CASSHRQGASGNTIYF.

The chain uses TRBV6-6 and TRBJ1-5; D is unclear. The germline V gene encodes CDR1 MNHNY and CDR2 SVGAGI (reference sequence). Trimming took off 0 bases at V and 4 bases at J, with 7 bases between the two ends. The CDR3 sequence is 14 residues long. Here the CDR3 DNA reads TGTGCCAGCAGTTACTCTCCACATAATCAGCCCCAGCATTTT. Protein sequence: CASSYSPHNQPQHF.

V gene TRBV5-4 combines with J gene TRBJ2-3; TRBD2 matches 9 bases. The germline V gene encodes CDR1 SGHNT and CDR2 YYREEE (reference sequence). The CDR3 loop spans 16 amino acids. The J segment lost 2 bases and the V segment lost 0 bases, leaving 4 bases of the junction unmatched. The CDR3 DNA reads as TGTGCCAGCAGCTTGGGTCTAGCGGGGCCCACAGATACGCAGTATTTT. It is translated as CASSLGLAGPTDTQYF.

The chain carries TRBV2 and TRBJ2-7; 9 bases fit TRBD1. From germline, CDR1 is SNHLY and CDR2 FYNNEI. The CDR3 totals 16 residues. With V trimmed by 1 base and J by 0 bases, 4 bases remained unmatched. DNA of the CDR3: TGTGCCAGCAGTGAAGGTGGGGACAGGGTCTCCTACGAGCAGTACTTC. Translation gives CASSEGGDRVSYEQYF.

Only one count was recorded for this clone. This sequence joins TRBV10-2 and TRBJ1-1; TRBD1 is a possible D gene (6 bases). The CDR3 covers 14 residues. Germline V gene data show CDR1 as WSHSY and CDR2 as SAAADI. The V end was cut by 3 bases, the J end by 7 bases, with 15 bases between. The CDR3 protein is CASSEWGGSGEAFF. The CDR3 DNA reads as TGCGCCAGCAGTGAATGGGGGGGCTCGGGTGAAGCTTTCTTT.